The rows below give T cell receptor beta chains drawn from one sample of a study of blood T cell repertoires in COVID-19. Assay used: immunoSEQ multiplex PCR; TCRdb lists only in-frame clones, some missing. Among around 93,000 clones listed, 75% to 90% were seen once. Sequencing was carried out using peripheral blood. These receptors were taken from a man older than 75 with acute or convalescent COVID-19. CDR3s include the opening cysteine and the closing phenylalanine or tryptophan. A D gene is named only where the DNA matches it firmly. Clone size, where shown, is once, few, many, or a class for clones that have expanded.

CDR3aa: CASRPKTGSNSPLHF
CDR3nt: TGTGCCAGCAGGCCAAAGACAGGATCTAATTCACCCCTCCACTTT
abundance: NA
d_gene: NA
j_gene: TRBJ1-6
v_gene: TRBV6-5

CDR3aa: CASSYADRGPYEQYF
CDR3nt: TGTGCCAGCAGTTACGCGGACAGGGGCCCCTACGAGCAGTACTTC
abundance: NA
d_gene: TRBD1
j_gene: TRBJ2-7
v_gene: TRBV6-5

CDR3aa: CASSLFAGLGNTIYF
CDR3nt: TGTGCCAGCAGTTTATTCGCAGGGCTAGGAAACACCATATATTTT
abundance: NA
d_gene: NA
j_gene: TRBJ1-3
v_gene: TRBV27

CDR3aa: CASSYTGTGTYEQYF
CDR3nt: TGTGCCAGCAGTTATACCGGGACAGGGACCTACGAGCAGTACTTC
abundance: NA
d_gene: TRBD1
j_gene: TRBJ2-7
v_gene: TRBV6-2/TRBV6-3

CDR3aa: CASSSQGGGTEAFF
CDR3nt: TGTGCCAGCAGCTCTCAGGGCGGGGGCACTGAAGCTTTCTTT
abundance: NA
d_gene: NA
j_gene: TRBJ1-1
v_gene: TRBV7-3

CDR3aa: CASSFLHEQFF
CDR3nt: TGTGCCAGCAGTTTCCTACATGAGCAGTTCTTC
abundance: NA
d_gene: NA
j_gene: TRBJ2-1
v_gene: TRBV27

CDR3aa: CASSGGQGARIEAFF
CDR3nt: TGTGCCAGCAGTGGTGGACAGGGGGCGAGAATTGAAGCTTTCTTT
abundance: once
d_gene: TRBD1
j_gene: TRBJ1-1
v_gene: TRBV27

CDR3aa: CASSGPGASGGDEQFF
CDR3nt: TGCGCCAGCAGCGGACCTGGCGCTAGCGGGGGGGATGAGCAGTTCTTC
abundance: NA
d_gene: TRBD2
j_gene: TRBJ2-1
v_gene: TRBV5-1

CDR3aa: CASSSSFTPEKLFF
CDR3nt: TGTGCCAGCAGCTCCAGTTTTACCCCTGAAAAACTGTTTTTT
abundance: NA
d_gene: NA
j_gene: TRBJ1-4
v_gene: TRBV5-5

CDR3aa: CASSLTTGTWDEAFF
CDR3nt: TGCGCCAGCAGCTTAACCACAGGGACGTGGGATGAAGCTTTCTTT
abundance: NA
d_gene: NA
j_gene: TRBJ1-1
v_gene: TRBV5-1

CDR3aa: CASITDRGHYGYTF
CDR3nt: TGTGCCAGCATAACCGACAGGGGGCACTATGGCTACACCTTC
abundance: NA
d_gene: TRBD1
j_gene: TRBJ1-2
v_gene: TRBV5-6

CDR3aa: CAISPGLDTQYF
CDR3nt: TGTGCCATCAGCCCGGGTTTGGATACGCAGTATTTT
abundance: NA
d_gene: NA
j_gene: TRBJ2-3
v_gene: TRBV10-3

CDR3aa: CASSPFPGELFF
CDR3nt: TGTGCCAGCAGCCCGTTTCCCGGGGAGCTGTTTTTT
abundance: NA
d_gene: NA
j_gene: TRBJ2-2
v_gene: TRBV7-3

CDR3aa: CASSRDRGRGYTF
CDR3nt: TGTGCCAGCAGCCGGGACAGGGGTAGGGGCTACACCTTC
abundance: NA
d_gene: TRBD1
j_gene: TRBJ1-2
v_gene: TRBV6-5

CDR3aa: CASSRSTGHLGNTEAFF
CDR3nt: TGTGCCAGCAGCCGCTCGACAGGGCACCTGGGGAACACTGAAGCTTTCTTT
abundance: NA
d_gene: TRBD1
j_gene: TRBJ1-1
v_gene: TRBV3-1/TRBV3-2

CDR3aa: CASRQAGTKNTEAFF
CDR3nt: TGTGCCAGTAGGCAGGCCGGGACAAAGAACACTGAAGCTTTCTTT
abundance: NA
d_gene: NA
j_gene: TRBJ1-1
v_gene: TRBV19

CDR3aa: CASSSQGTEAFF
CDR3nt: TGTGCCAGCAGTTCGCAGGGAACTGAAGCTTTCTTT
abundance: once
d_gene: NA
j_gene: TRBJ1-1
v_gene: TRBV6-5

CDR3aa: CASSPVQAWTEAFF
CDR3nt: TGTGCCAGCTCACCAGTTCAGGCCTGGACTGAAGCTTTCTTT
abundance: NA
d_gene: NA
j_gene: TRBJ1-1
v_gene: TRBV18

CDR3aa: CASSLQGSSGGYTF
CDR3nt: TGTGCCAGCAGCCTACAGGGGTCTTCCGGCGGCTACACCTTC
abundance: NA
d_gene: TRBD1
j_gene: TRBJ1-2
v_gene: TRBV7-9

CDR3aa: CASSLLSGTGTF
CDR3nt: TGTGCCAGCTCACTTCTTTCTGGTACCGGCACCTTC
abundance: NA
d_gene: NA
j_gene: TRBJ1-2
v_gene: TRBV18

CDR3aa: CASSTGWQGQNEQYF
CDR3nt: TGTGCCAGCAGCACGGGGTGGCAGGGGCAGAACGAGCAGTACTTC
abundance: NA
d_gene: NA
j_gene: TRBJ2-7
v_gene: TRBV7-6

CDR3aa: CASSPRKGANTGELFF
CDR3nt: TGTGCCAGCTCACCCCGGAAGGGAGCGAACACCGGGGAGCTGTTTTTT
abundance: NA
d_gene: NA
j_gene: TRBJ2-2
v_gene: TRBV18

CDR3aa: CASSPGQGSSTGELFF
CDR3nt: TGCGCCAGCAGCCCCGGACAGGGGAGTAGCACCGGGGAGCTGTTTTTT
abundance: NA
d_gene: TRBD1
j_gene: TRBJ2-2
v_gene: TRBV5-1

CDR3aa: CASSIDRGRGTQYF
CDR3nt: TGTGCCAGTAGTATAGACAGGGGGCGAGGGACCCAGTACTTC
abundance: NA
d_gene: TRBD1
j_gene: TRBJ2-5
v_gene: TRBV19

CDR3aa: CASSFSAGAYNEQFF
CDR3nt: TGTGCCAGCAGCTTTTCGGCGGGGGCCTACAATGAGCAGTTCTTC
abundance: NA
d_gene: TRBD2
j_gene: TRBJ2-1
v_gene: TRBV11-3

CDR3aa: CASSLDRATEAFF
CDR3nt: TGTGCCAGCAGCTTGGACAGGGCCACTGAAGCTTTCTTT
abundance: NA
d_gene: NA
j_gene: TRBJ1-1
v_gene: TRBV5-6

CDR3aa: CASSSDRVGNTIYF
CDR3nt: TGTGCCAGCAGCTCGGACAGGGTTGGAAACACCATATATTTT
abundance: NA
d_gene: TRBD1
j_gene: TRBJ1-3
v_gene: TRBV11-2

CDR3aa: CASSLEEAGGYEAFF
CDR3nt: TGCGCCAGCAGCTTGGAAGAGGCGGGAGGCTATGAAGCTTTCTTT
abundance: NA
d_gene: NA
j_gene: TRBJ1-1
v_gene: TRBV5-1

CDR3aa: CASSLGTGPGYTF
CDR3nt: TGTGCCAGCAGCTTGGGGACAGGGCCTGGCTACACCTTC
abundance: NA
d_gene: TRBD1
j_gene: TRBJ1-2
v_gene: TRBV7-2

CDR3aa: CASSSSYSGRYNEQFF
CDR3nt: TGTGCCAGCAGCTCCTCCTATAGCGGGCGTTACAATGAGCAGTTCTTC
abundance: NA
d_gene: TRBD2
j_gene: TRBJ2-1
v_gene: TRBV7-9